Below, one TCR beta chain is given with its context. What it binds is unknown. This sample was taken from a study of blood T cells in healthy people across ages. Study summary: T cells yielded about one barcoded beta molecule per two cells through template switching. Study-wide findings and caveats: As age increased, TCR beta diversity per million T cells fell in a roughly linear fashion.

Total RNA extraction produced at least 5 micrograms (per sample) for the study. The CDR3 has 15 residues. CDR1 is SGHTA, CDR2 FQGNSA, per germline. A second PCR, run for 7 to 11 cycles, used a sample-barcoded 5' primer plus a J-beta primer mix. TCRdb redid the calling of the 5' RACE reads with MiXCR, one entry per CDR3 protein. The sample has about 970,000 distinct CDR3 sequences; roughly 51% are singletons. The sequence derives from a woman aged 60-70 years in good health. The sequenced material came from blood. The chain recombines TRBV7-2 with TRBJ2-7, with a tentative D call TRBD1 (6 bases). The assigned J gene may be wrong: the sequence end matches TRBJ2-4 better. The DNA of the CDR3 is TGTGCCAGCACGTTAGGGACACGGGTTCCTAACATTCAGTACTTC. This codes for CASTLGTRVPNIQYF.